This T cell receptor beta chain was recovered during a study of CD8 T cells in ankylosing spondylitis. CDR3 length equals 14 residues. Germline CDR1 SGHDT, CDR2 YYEEEE. Trimming took off 4 bases at V and 9 bases at J, with 20 bases between the two ends. Findings of the study overall: A TCR beta motif of 8 or 9 highly homologous variants appeared characteristic of ankylosing spondylitis blood.

This clonotype was counted only a few times. The antigen is not known. Construction of TCR beta libraries was performed using quantitative 5'-RACE with molecular barcodes. Using its own MiXCR run on the 5' RACE reads, TCRdb lists one record per CDR3 protein. This table has about 500,000 distinct CDR3 sequences, over 9.5% appearing once. The TCR was taken from a male donor with ankylosing spondylitis. Sequencing was performed on blood, either unsorted or a sorted T cell fraction (not recorded which). The chain combines TRBV5-6 with TRBJ2-7; D perhaps matches TRBD1 (7 bases). CDR3 sequence reads: CASSTLTGPGGQYF. The CDR3 nucleotides are TGTGCCAGCAGCACACTGACAGGGCCCGGGGGGCAGTACTTC.